This T cell receptor (beta chain) was sequenced during a study of T cell changes during pregnancy in multiple sclerosis. The repertoire was sequenced with immunoSEQ multiplex PCR; TCRdb's copy has only in-frame clones and lacks some. This table has some 71,000 clones, roughly 88% appearing once. The germline gives CDR1 GTSNPN, CDR2 SVGIG (reference sequence). CDR3 length: 14 amino acids. V trimming: 8 bases; J trimming: 7 bases; junction bases outside the gene matches: 8. This clone showed up just once. The sample consisted of peripheral blood, taken in the third trimester of pregnancy. The sequence came from a female donor with multiple sclerosis, enrolled in a pregnancy study. The gene calls are TRBV30 and TRBJ1-4, with TRBD1 identical over 12 bases. The CDR3 DNA reads as TGTGCCGGCAAGGGACAGGGGGCCCCTGAAAAACTGTTTTTT. This translates into CAGKGQGAPEKLFF.